This T cell receptor beta chain derives from a study of response to subunit inactivated influenza vaccine. One entry per CDR3 protein results from TCRdb running MiXCR on the RT-PCR reads. In the table there are around 200,000 distinct CDR3 sequences, approximately 15% of which are singletons. The CDR3 is 19 amino acids. Trimming cost V 4 bases and J 3 bases; bases outside gene matches: 16. Germline V gives CDR1 SGDLS, CDR2 YYNGEE. Sequencing used CD8+ T cells sorted from PBMCs, obtained about 5 days after vaccination. J is TRBJ2-1 and V is TRBV9, with 10 nucleotides matching TRBD2. The TCR was taken from a man aged 50 to 59 who received an inactivated influenza vaccine. The CDR3 is CASSLQREGHQGNYNEQFF. CDR3 DNA: TGTGCCAGCAGCTTACAGCGGGAGGGCCATCAAGGCAACTACAATGAGCAGTTCTTC.